A single sample gave rise to the 20 T cell receptor beta chains below, sequenced in a study of T cell repertoires in cytomegalovirus infection (dated by TCRdb to the late 2010s). Sequencing took place on an Illumina HiSeq 1500. TCRdb redid the processing of the public reads, applying fastp at Q25 and MiXCR, and retained in-frame beta chains. Under each unique CDR3 protein, matching rows form one entry showing the most common genes and DNA. The sample table contains hundreds of thousands of distinct CDR3 sequences; only one count was recorded for less than 40% of them. Jointly, the top ten make up around 2.8% of the sample. Sequencing input: PBMCs. The receptors stem from a human donor in good health (CMV status not recorded). Some clones in this sample may be carry-over from other donors' samples.

The chain employs TRBV6-5 and TRBJ1-2; tentative D call: TRBD1 (6 bases). The V end lost 2 bases, the J end lost 3 bases, and 10 bases lay between the germline ends. CDR3 length: 14 residues. Per germline, CDR1 MNHEY and CDR2 SVGAGI. CDR3 region: CASSYSDRHYGYTF. The CDR3 bases are TGTGCCAGCAGTTACAGCGACAGGCACTATGGCTACACCTTC.

Regarding this clonotype: This may come from a read error, since a much larger clone is one base off. No conserved phenylalanine or tryptophan ends this CDR3, so it is likely a read error. This sequence joins TRBV28 and TRBJ1-1; D remains ambiguous. The CDR3 totals 13 residues. Per germline, CDR1 MDHEN and CDR2 SYDVKM. Trimming left V 5 bases short and J 0 bases short, with 7 bases between. CDR3 in DNA: TGTGCCAGCAGTCCTAATCTGAACACTGAAGCTTTCTTG. Amino acids: CASSPNLNTEAFL.

In its sample, this clonotype was seen a few times. The V and J genes are TRBV28 and TRBJ1-2; 10 nucleotides match TRBD1. Trimming cost V 6 bases and J 5 bases; bases outside gene matches: 9. CDR3 size: 15 residues. Germline V gene data show CDR1 as MDHEN and CDR2 as SYDVKM. The CDR3 nucleotides read TGTGCCAGCAGCACAATAGGGACAGGGGTATATGGCTACACCTTC. It yields the protein CASSTIGTGVYGYTF.

Note on this clonotype: This could be a read error, since a much larger clone is one nucleotide away. The V call is TRBV7-6, the J call TRBJ2-2, with D tentatively TRBD2 (5 bases). Germline V gives CDR1 SGHVS, CDR2 FNYEAQ. The CDR3 spans 15 residues. DNA for the CDR3: TGTGCCAGCAGCTTACTGTTGAGCGCCGACGGGGAGCTGGTTTTT. Amino acid sequence: CASSLLLSADGELVF.

This clonotype was seen at least ten times. The rearrangement uses TRBV12-3 or TRBV12-4 and TRBJ2-3; the D call may be TRBD1 or TRBD2 (5 bases each). CDR3 length: 13 residues. V was shortened by 8 bases and J by 4 bases, with 13 bases between the two germline ends. The CDR3 sequence is CASGDLRADTQYF. The CDR3, as DNA: TGTGCCAGCGGGGACCTTCGGGCAGATACGCAGTATTTT.

The chain uses TRBV12-3 or TRBV12-4 and TRBJ1-2; no definite D call. Trimming shortened V by 2 bases and J by 4 bases, and 11 bases separated the two germline ends. The CDR3 is 14 amino acids. CDR3 amino acids: CASSLRQIGYGYTF. For the CDR3, the DNA is TGTGCCAGCAGTTTACGTCAAATCGGCTATGGCTACACCTTC.

Worth noting for this clonotype: A single base separates this from a much larger clone, so it may be a read error. The V and J genes are TRBV6-5 and TRBJ1-1; the D gene is possibly TRBD1 (5 bases). There are 16 residues in the CDR3. CDR1 MNHEY and CDR2 SVGAGI come from the germline V gene. Here the CDR3 reads CASSYRDSRLNTDAFF. The CDR3, as DNA: TGTGCCAGCAGTTACCGCGACAGTAGATTGAACACTGATGCTTTCTTT.

In its sample, this clonotype was seen a few times. V and J are TRBV28 and TRBJ1-3; 7 bases fit TRBD1. CDR1 is MDHEN, CDR2 SYDVKM, per germline. There are 15 residues in the CDR3. V trimming: 6 bases; J trimming: 4 bases; junction bases outside the gene matches: 9. This CDR3 reads CASRDRQGSGNTIYF. The CDR3 DNA sequence: TGTGCCAGCAGGGACAGGCAAGGGAGCGGAAACACCATATATTTT.

About this clonotype: One end of the junction fails to match germline, which may point to a read error. V usage is TRBV12-3 or TRBV12-4 and J usage is TRBJ2-1; the match to TRBD2 covers 7 bases. The CDR3 totals 14 residues. The DNA for the CDR3 is TGTGCCAGCAGTTTCTCGGGGGGAAACAATGAGCAGTTATTC. It yields the protein CASSFSGGNNEQLF.

The rearrangement uses TRBV19 and TRBJ1-6; D may be TRBD1 (6 bases). CDR3 length equals 16 residues. CDR1 and CDR2 (germline): LNHDA, SQIVND (reference sequence). V dropped 3 bases and J dropped 6 bases, with 15 bases sitting between them. The CDR3: CASSMGHRLLNSPLHF. CDR3 sequence (DNA): TGTGCCAGTAGTATGGGACATCGGTTGCTTAATTCACCCCTCCACTTT. Full variable domain (missing parts from reference TRBV19 and TRBJ1-6): DGGITQSPKYLFRKEGQNVTLSCEQNLNHDAMYWYRQDPGQGLRLIYYSQIVNDFQKGDIAEGYSVSREKKESFPLTVTSAQKNPTAFYLCASSMGHRLLNSPLHFGNGTRLTVT.

This clonotype was seen repeatedly, ten times or more. The DNA of the CDR3 is TGCAGCGTCCTTGGACAAGAAGCTTTCTTT. Translated: CSVLGQEAFF. The V call is TRBV29-1, the J call TRBJ1-1, with a tentative D call TRBD1 (5 bases). The germline V and J ends were trimmed by 6 bases and 8 bases, with 10 bases remaining between them. The CDR3 sequence is 10 residues long. CDR1 and CDR2 from the germline V gene are SQVTM and ANQGSEA.

This clonotype appeared many times. The chain recombines TRBV12-3 or TRBV12-4 with TRBJ1-6; the match to TRBD1 covers 7 bases. CDR3 size: 15 residues. The J segment lost 6 bases and the V segment lost 5 bases, leaving 7 bases of the junction unmatched. The CDR3 nucleotides are TGTGCCAGCAGTCGACAGGGCCTGGGTAATTCACCCCTCCACTTT. This sequence encodes CASSRQGLGNSPLHF.

This clonotype was counted a few times. This sequence joins TRBV28 and TRBJ2-7, with D hard to call. The CDR3 is 13 amino acids. V was shortened by 4 bases and J by 3 bases, with 10 bases between the two germline ends. The germline gives CDR1 MDHEN, CDR2 SYDVKM. The CDR3 nucleotides read TGTGCCAGCAGTTCGGGTAACATCTACGAGCAGTACTTC. It encodes CASSSGNIYEQYF. Based on the CDR3 plus reference TRBV28 and TRBJ2-7, the full variable domain is DVKVTQSSRYLVKRTGEKVFLECVQDMDHENMFWYRQDPGLGLRLIYFSYDVKMKEKGDIPEGYSVSREKKERFSLILESASTNQTSMYLCASSSGNIYEQYFGPGTRLTVT.

This clonotype has just a few counts. The rearrangement links TRBV4-1 to TRBJ1-1; D is ambiguous. The CDR3 extends over 14 amino acids. Germline CDR1 and CDR2: MGHRA and YSYEKL. V was shortened by 1 base and J by 0 bases, with 6 bases between the two germline ends. The CDR3 DNA is TGCGCCAGCAGCCAAGGGTTGGTGAACACTGAAGCTTTCTTT. Translated, it gives CASSQGLVNTEAFF.

This chain joins TRBV15 and TRBJ1-5; tentative D call: TRBD1 (6 bases). The CDR3 runs 16 residues. Germline-derived CDR1 and CDR2 are LNHNV and YYDKDF (reference sequence). The V and J ends lost 4 bases and 1 base respectively, with 14 bases between them. The CDR3 reads CATSKVGAESNQPQHF. Here the CDR3 DNA reads TGTGCCACCAGCAAGGTGGGGGCGGAGAGCAATCAGCCCCAGCATTTT.

The chain couples TRBV20-1 to TRBJ2-5; D is perhaps TRBD1 (5 bases). The CDR3 extends over 13 amino acids. V was trimmed by 6 bases and J by 5 bases, leaving 16 bases between them. Germline V gives CDR1 DFQATT, CDR2 SNEGSKA (reference sequence). CDR3 loop: CSALGHTLETQYF. The CDR3 region has the DNA TGCAGTGCCCTCGGACATACACTGGAGACCCAGTACTTC.

V gene TRBV3-1 combines with J gene TRBJ2-7; no clear D. CDR3 size: 14 residues. Trimming left V 0 bases short and J 2 bases short, with 8 bases between. Germline V lookup: CDR1 LGHDT, CDR2 YNNKEL (reference sequence). The CDR3 DNA sequence: TGTGCCAGCAGCCAAGAACAGAGCCCCTACGAGCAGTACTTC. Its translation: CASSQEQSPYEQYF.

This rearrangement joins TRBV13 to TRBJ1-1, with D possibly matching TRBD1 (5 bases). V was shortened by 2 bases and J by 1 base, with 11 bases between the two germline ends. Per germline, CDR1 PRHDT and CDR2 FYEKMQ (reference sequence). The CDR3 is 15 amino acids. CDR3 DNA: TGTGCCAGCAGCTTACGGGGCTCCTCGAACACTGAAGCTTTCTTT. Encoded protein: CASSLRGSSNTEAFF.

This clonotype occurred a few times. The chain uses TRBV12-3 or TRBV12-4 and TRBJ1-5; 9 bases match TRBD1. This CDR3 has 15 residues. J lost 2 bases, V lost 7 bases, and 6 bases had no gene match. The CDR3 spells CASKQQGAGNQPQHF. The CDR3 DNA follows: TGTGCCAGCAAGCAACAGGGGGCCGGCAATCAGCCCCAGCATTTT.

The chain uses TRBV6-1 and TRBJ1-6; D remains ambiguous. Trimming removed 0 bases from V and 7 bases from J, with 4 bases in between. Germline V gene data show CDR1 as MNHNS and CDR2 as SASEGT. The CDR3 is made up of 13 amino acids. The CDR3 here is CASSEAVNSPLHF. CDR3 nucleotides: TGTGCCAGCAGTGAAGCGGTCAATTCACCCCTCCACTTT.